This T cell receptor beta chain was retrieved from a study of human T cells and chemical hapten exposure. Findings and caveats of the study: Alopecia was present in the donors, so their immune response may differ from healthy people's. With regard to DPC sensitization, TCRs above 1 in 1000 frequency did not change.

The V and J ends lost 10 bases and 0 bases respectively, with 12 bases between them. This CDR3 contains 13 residues. Germline lookup yields CDR1 ENHRY and CDR2 SYGVKD. In the case of this clonotype: No antigen is known for it.

The time point here: pre-sensitization, week 0. Treatment described: therapeutic diphenylcyclopropenone sensitization with weekly scalp DPC. Unfractionated whole blood served as the source for total RNA extraction. In the source study's methods: Samples contained a median of roughly 93,000 TCRs, with a range of 23,224 to 690,600. TCRdb passed the RACE reads through MiXCR, listing each CDR3 protein once. TCRdb, not the authors, supplied the V and J calls. The sample shows about 50,000 distinct CDR3 sequences, roughly a tenth of them seen only once. This specimen was whole blood, taken in connection with sensitization to the hapten diphenylcyclopropenone (DPC). The rearrangement links TRBV10-3 to TRBJ1-1, with a possible D match to TRBD1 (6 bases). The clonotype comes from a woman in her thirties with alopecia areata. Some clones in this sample may be carry-over from other donors' samples. CDR3 nucleotides: TGTGCCACCTCAGGGGACATGAACACTGAAGCTTTCTTT. It specifies CATSGDMNTEAFF.